Below are 14 T cell receptor beta chains sequenced from a single sample in a study of cytomegalovirus exposure and HLA in healthy donors. PCR used 60 Vbeta primers and 13 Jbeta primers. This table comes from immunoSEQ multiplex PCR, and its TCRdb copy is limited to in-frame clones, with some not included. Counted here are about 180,000 clones, 80% occurring once; the ten biggest clones make up 1.4%. The specimen was PBMCs. Every receptor here comes from a girl between 5 and 17 years old in good health and CMV-seropositive.

The rearrangement joins TRBV29-1 to TRBJ2-1, with D possibly being TRBD2 (5 bases). Germline lookup yields CDR1 SQVTM and CDR2 ANQGSEA. This CDR3 contains 15 residues. V dropped 3 bases and J dropped 0 bases, with 12 bases sitting between them. The CDR3 region is CSVETKSSSYNEQFF. The CDR3 DNA is TGCAGCGTTGAGACTAAATCTAGCTCCTACAATGAGCAGTTCTTC.

This clone was counted once. V and J are TRBV18 and TRBJ1-3; D may be TRBD1 (5 bases). In germline, CDR1 is KGHSH, CDR2 LQKENI. The V end was cut by 3 bases, the J end by 0 bases, with 12 bases between. The CDR3 covers 16 residues. The DNA of the CDR3 is TGTGCCAGCTCACCGTTCGACAGCTTCTCTGGAAACACCATATATTTT. It encodes CASSPFDSFSGNTIYF.

V usage is TRBV6-6 and J usage is TRBJ1-5, with a weak D call TRBD1 (5 bases). Germline CDR1 and CDR2: MNHNY and SVGAGI (reference sequence). V lost 10 bases and J 2 bases, leaving 15 bases between the germline ends. This CDR3 comprises 14 residues. CDR3: CATREDGGNQPQHF. CDR3 sequence (DNA): TGTGCCACCAGGGAGGACGGGGGCAATCAGCCCCAGCATTTT.

V and J are TRBV11-2 and TRBJ2-5, with D possibly matching TRBD1 (6 bases). Trimming took 3 bases from V and 5 from J, leaving 16 bases between them. The germline CDR1 and CDR2 sequences are SGHAT and FQNNGV. The CDR3 sequence is 15 residues long. The CDR3 sequence is CASSFGGIPEETQYF. DNA for the CDR3: TGTGCCAGCAGCTTTGGGGGCATTCCGGAGGAGACCCAGTACTTC.

The CDR3 nucleotides are TGCAGCGTTGAAGGGCCCCAGGGTAACTATGGCTACACCTTC. It encodes CSVEGPQGNYGYTF. V and J are TRBV29-1 and TRBJ1-2; tentatively, D is TRBD1 (5 bases). CDR1 and CDR2 (germline): SQVTM, ANQGSEA. The V end was cut by 1 base, the J end by 1 base, with 10 bases between. This CDR3 contains 14 residues.

The table lists this clone with a count of one. This sequence joins TRBV7-9 and TRBJ1-2; D possibly corresponds to TRBD1 (5 bases). The germline V gene encodes CDR1 SEHNR and CDR2 FQNEAQ (reference sequence). V lost 4 bases, J lost 6 bases, and 15 bases lay in between. This CDR3 is built from 14 residues. CDR3: CASSSRREVDGYTF. CDR3 coding DNA: TGTGCCAGCAGCTCCCGCAGGGAGGTGGATGGCTACACCTTC.

Only one count was recorded for this clone. V is TRBV30 and J is TRBJ1-1; D perhaps matches TRBD1 (5 bases). Germline CDR1 is GTSNPN and CDR2 is SVGIG (reference sequence). The CDR3 totals 13 residues. Trimming left V 3 bases short and J 5 bases short, with 13 bases between. The CDR3 is CAWRLRGETEAFF. In nucleotides, the CDR3 is TGTGCCTGGAGACTACGGGGGGAAACTGAAGCTTTCTTT.

This chain connects TRBV6-6 to TRBJ2-7; D is unclear. V was cut by 6 bases and J by 4 bases, with 16 bases left in between. This CDR3 spans 14 amino acids. Germline CDR1 is MNHNY and CDR2 is SVGAGI (reference sequence). The CDR3 DNA follows: TGTGCCAGCAGACTGGGCACCGCAGCATACGAGCAGTACTTC. As protein: CASRLGTAAYEQYF.

The chain combines TRBV29-1 with TRBJ1-1; no reliable D call. V gave up 4 bases and J gave up 5 bases, with 17 bases separating them. Germline lookup yields CDR1 SQVTM and CDR2 ANQGSEA. The CDR3 runs to 14 residues. The DNA for the CDR3 is TGCAGCGTTGCGTATAGGACGGGAGGGACTGAAGCTTTCTTT. Protein sequence: CSVAYRTGGTEAFF.

CDR3 in amino acids: CASSSGLAGSDTQYF. The DNA for the CDR3 is TGTGCCAGCAGCTCTGGACTAGCGGGCTCAGATACGCAGTATTTT. The gene calls are TRBV13 and TRBJ2-3; 11 bases are shared with TRBD2. CDR3 length: 15 amino acids. Germline CDR1 and CDR2: PRHDT and FYEKMQ (reference sequence). V trimming: 4 bases; J trimming: 4 bases; junction bases outside the gene matches: 4.

The chain is built from TRBV10-3 and TRBJ1-1, with TRBD1 as a possible D gene (6 bases). V lost 7 bases and J lost 4, with 22 bases in between. The CDR3 runs 16 residues. Germline lookup yields CDR1 ENHRY and CDR2 SYGVKD. The CDR3, as DNA: TGTGCCATCACGGACTTTCCCGGGGGAGGGGGCACTGAAGCTTTCTTT. Its translation is CAITDFPGGGGTEAFF.

The genes are TRBV4-1 and TRBJ2-7, with D perhaps matching TRBD1 (6 bases). Germline CDR1 MGHRA, CDR2 YSYEKL. The germline V and J ends were trimmed by 4 bases and 0 bases, with 7 bases remaining between them. The CDR3 sequence is 13 residues long. The CDR3 sequence is CASSPDSSYEQYF. The CDR3 nucleotides are TGCGCCAGCAGCCCGGACAGCTCCTACGAGCAGTACTTC.

In its sample, this clone was seen a few times. Here the CDR3 DNA reads TGTGCCAGCAGCTTGGGGACTAGCGGGAGTTGGACAGATACGCAGTATTTT. It codes for CASSLGTSGSWTDTQYF. The V gene is TRBV5-4, the J gene TRBJ2-3; 13 positions agree with TRBD2. There are 17 residues in the CDR3. The V and J ends lost 0 bases and 3 bases, in that order; junction bases with no gene match: 4. The V gene's germline CDR1 is SGHNT and CDR2 YYREEE (reference sequence).

This rearrangement joins TRBV25-1 to TRBJ1-6; D might be TRBD1 (6 bases). Germline V gene lookup returns CDR1 MGHDK and CDR2 SYGVNS. The V end lost 6 bases, the J end lost 7 bases, and 16 bases lay between the germline ends. The CDR3 is 15 residues long. CDR3 sequence: CASRSRGISNSPLHF. CDR3 nucleotides: TGTGCCAGCAGGAGCAGGGGCATCTCCAATTCACCCCTCCACTTT.